The rows below give T cell receptor beta chains drawn from one sample of a study of PD-L1 blockade in urothelial cancer. Here immunoSEQ multiplex PCR was the method, and the copy in TCRdb shows in-frame clones only, minus some. The sample lists some 110,000 clones, roughly 90% occurring once. The sample here was PBMCs, taken around atezolizumab (anti-PD-L1) treatment. Receptors originate from a man aged 60 to 75 with urothelial cancer. The CDR3 runs from the conserved cysteine through the conserved F or W. The order of the fields is V gene, clone size, D gene, J gene, CDR3 protein, CDR3 DNA. D genes are given only for firm matches. Clone size appears in some rows only: once, few, many, or a class for an expanded clone.

TRBV28	NA	TRBD1	TRBJ1-1	CASKTGTSEAFF	TGTGCCAGCAAGACAGGGACAAGTGAAGCTTTCTTT
TRBV9	NA	TRBD1	TRBJ2-5	CASSPHGTGIQETQYF	TGTGCCAGCAGCCCCCACGGGACAGGGATCCAAGAGACCCAGTACTTC
TRBV5-4	NA	TRBD2	TRBJ2-7	CASSLKGTSPYEQYF	TGTGCCAGCAGCTTGAAGGGGACTAGTCCCTACGAGCAGTACTTC
TRBV5-4	NA	NA	TRBJ2-7	CASRVDYQGTYEQYF	TGTGCCAGCAGGGTGGACTATCAGGGAACCTACGAGCAGTACTTC
TRBV28	NA	TRBD1	TRBJ2-1	CASSLPPWTGRNEQFF	TGTGCCAGCAGTTTACCCCCGTGGACAGGGCGTAATGAGCAGTTCTTC
TRBV9	NA	TRBD1	TRBJ1-6	CASSVGGTGGNSPLHF	TGTGCCAGCAGCGTAGGTGGAACAGGGGGGAACTCACCCCTCCACTTT
TRBV6-5	NA	TRBD1	TRBJ1-2	CASSPRQGGYGYTF	TGTGCCAGCAGTCCTCGACAGGGGGGGTATGGCTACACCTTC
TRBV5-1	NA	TRBD1	TRBJ2-2	CASSLGTGVNTGELFF	TGCGCCAGCAGCTTAGGGACAGGGGTTAACACCGGGGAGCTGTTTTTT
TRBV5-6	NA	TRBD1	TRBJ2-3	CASSLERQGATDTQYF	TGTGCCAGCAGCTTGGAACGACAGGGGGCCACAGATACGCAGTATTTT
TRBV28	NA	NA	TRBJ2-6	CASSSSPGQTGANVLTF	TGTGCCAGCAGTTCTTCTCCGGGACAAACTGGGGCCAACGTCCTGACTTTC
TRBV5-1	NA	NA	TRBJ1-1	CASSLWGPNTEAFF	TGCGCCAGCAGCTTGTGGGGGCCGAACACTGAAGCTTTCTTT
TRBV10-3	NA	TRBD1	TRBJ2-7	CAISAGTGAQKGQYF	TGTGCCATCAGCGCCGGGACAGGGGCCCAAAAGGGGCAGTACTTC
TRBV6-1	NA	NA	TRBJ2-3	CATGSSLTDTQYF	TGTGCCACGGGGTCTAGCCTCACAGATACGCAGTATTTT
TRBV9	NA	NA	TRBJ1-1	CASSVDSLMNTEAFF	TGTGCCAGCAGCGTAGACAGCCTTATGAACACTGAAGCTTTCTTT
TRBV10-3	NA	NA	TRBJ1-2	CAISDNNRGKNYGYTF	TGTGCCATCAGCGATAACAACCGGGGTAAGAATTATGGCTACACCTTC
TRBV6-5	NA	TRBD1	TRBJ2-3	CASSYSGTGVTDTQYF	TGTGCCAGCAGTTACTCCGGGACAGGGGTCACAGATACGCAGTATTTT
TRBV10-2	NA	TRBD2	TRBJ2-1	CATALAGASASYNEQFF	TGCGCCACCGCTCTAGCGGGGGCGTCCGCCTCCTACAATGAGCAGTTCTTC
TRBV30	NA	NA	TRBJ2-3	CAWSVPNTQYF	TGTGCCTGGAGTGTACCTAATACGCAGTATTTT
TRBV7-2	NA	TRBD2	TRBJ2-1	CASSHDWGGYNEQFF	TGTGCCAGCAGCCATGATTGGGGGGGATACAATGAGCAGTTCTTC
TRBV7-2	NA	TRBD2	TRBJ2-7	CASSPNSGGAREQYF	TGTGCCAGCAGCCCAAATAGCGGGGGGGCTCGCGAGCAGTACTTC
TRBV6-1	NA	TRBD2	TRBJ2-7	CASSGGRAYEQYF	TGTGCCAGCAGTGGCGGGAGGGCTTACGAGCAGTACTTC
TRBV7-2	NA	NA	TRBJ2-7	CASSASTYEQYF	TGTGCCAGCAGCGCGTCGACCTACGAGCAGTACTTC
TRBV7-9	NA	TRBD2	TRBJ2-2	CASSLLAGANTGELFF	TGTGCCAGCAGCTTACTAGCGGGAGCGAACACCGGGGAGCTGTTTTTT
TRBV2	NA	TRBD2	TRBJ2-5	CASSRGGGNGETQYF	TGTGCCAGCAGCCGCGGGGGGGGGAACGGGGAGACCCAGTACTTC
TRBV11-2	NA	TRBD2	TRBJ2-1	CASSLVSGRAGEQFF	TGTGCCAGCAGCTTAGTTAGCGGGAGGGCAGGTGAGCAGTTCTTC
TRBV10-3	NA	NA	TRBJ1-1	CATRGLFDTEAFF	TGTGCCACGCGGGGCCTTTTCGACACTGAAGCTTTCTTT
TRBV7-3	NA	TRBD2	TRBJ2-3	CASGGVTSVGADTQYF	TGTGCCAGCGGGGGCGTGACTAGCGTGGGGGCAGATACGCAGTATTTT
TRBV5-6	NA	NA	TRBJ2-5	CASSSSGTPETQYF	TGTGCCAGCAGCTCCTCCGGGACTCCAGAGACCCAGTACTTC
TRBV11-3	NA	TRBD1	TRBJ2-1	CASRQRTGVNNEQFF	TGTGCCAGCAGGCAGAGGACAGGGGTCAACAATGAGCAGTTCTTC
TRBV6-5	NA	TRBD2	TRBJ2-1	CASQRGSSYNEQFF	TGTGCCAGCCAGCGGGGCAGCTCCTACAATGAGCAGTTCTTC
TRBV11-2	NA	NA	TRBJ2-3	CASSLDQGSTDTQYF	TGTGCCAGCAGCTTAGATCAGGGGTCCACAGATACGCAGTATTTT
TRBV7-2	NA	NA	TRBJ2-1	CASSLAVADPSNEQFF	TGTGCCAGCAGCTTAGCGGTAGCGGACCCTTCCAATGAGCAGTTCTTC
TRBV5-1	NA	NA	TRBJ2-7	CASSYGTAGAYEQYF	TGCGCCAGCAGCTATGGGACAGCGGGAGCGTACGAGCAGTACTTC
TRBV12-5	NA	NA	TRBJ1-2	CASGLGLDSSYGYTF	TGTGCTAGTGGTTTGGGGCTTGACAGCAGCTATGGCTACACCTTC
TRBV27	NA	TRBD2	TRBJ2-7	CASSPSVSLGGGYEQYF	TGTGCCAGCAGTCCAAGCGTCAGTCTGGGGGGGGGCTACGAGCAGTACTTC
TRBV7-3	NA	NA	TRBJ1-3	CASGEGVLSGNTIYF	TGTGCCAGCGGAGAAGGGGTCCTCTCTGGAAACACCATATATTTT
TRBV30	few	TRBD2	TRBJ2-2	CAWSALGLAAGELFF	TGTGCCTGGAGTGCGCTGGGACTAGCTGCCGGGGAGCTGTTTTTT
TRBV29-1	NA	NA	TRBJ2-7	CSVAPRLGSYEQYF	TGCAGCGTTGCCCCCCGACTGGGCTCCTACGAGCAGTACTTC
TRBV29-1	NA	NA	TRBJ2-7	CSVEDTNSYEQYF	TGCAGCGTTGAGGACACCAACTCCTACGAGCAGTACTTC
TRBV30	NA	NA	TRBJ1-4	CAWSETAGNEKLFF	TGTGCCTGGAGTGAAACGGCGGGTAATGAAAAACTGTTTTTT
TRBV10-1	few	NA	TRBJ1-2	CASSESPRHGYTF	TGCGCCAGCAGTGAGTCACCCAGGCATGGCTACACCTTC